A selection of T cell receptor beta chains follows, all from one sample in a study of tumor-infiltrating lymphocytes in primary liver carcinoma. TCRdb re-called the multiplex PCR reads through MiXCR, storing one row per CDR3 protein. The repertoire holds 300,000 to 350,000 distinct CDR3 sequences, with nearly 60% as singletons. Sample: peripheral blood. These receptors all come from a woman aged 30 to 39 with primary liver carcinoma and hepatitis B virus infection. Both conserved end residues are trimmed from each CDR3. D genes are given only for firm matches.

V gene,J gene,D gene,CDR3 protein
TRBV28,TRBJ1-1,-,ASSLPGQTNTEAF
TRBV6-5,TRBJ2-2,TRBD1,ASSHDRENTGELF
TRBV12-3/TRBV12-4,TRBJ2-7,-,ASSNLLPPYEQY
TRBV4-1,TRBJ2-2,TRBD2,ASSQGLAGVVTGELF
TRBV29-1,TRBJ2-3,-,RVGTRLTDTRY
TRBV4-3,TRBJ2-3,-,ASSQLTTDTQY
TRBV12-3/TRBV12-4,TRBJ1-3,-,ASSPKNTIY
TRBV28,TRBJ2-2,-,ASRVGQNTGELF
TRBV12-1,TRBJ2-5,-,ASSFKAGGPNETQY
TRBV7-9,TRBJ1-5,TRBD1,ASSLTGTGIQPQH
TRBV4-3,TRBJ2-5,-,ASSQSRGLGKETQY
TRBV12-3/TRBV12-4,TRBJ2-7,TRBD1,ASSRSGRGHPYEQY
TRBV4-1,TRBJ2-7,TRBD1,ASSHPPGGQY
TRBV4-1,TRBJ2-5,TRBD1,ANSLTGGAETQY
TRBV7-9,TRBJ1-5,-,ASSSPGSNQPQH
TRBV6-1,TRBJ2-1,-,ASSEAQGRPSEQF
TRBV6-6,TRBJ1-1,-,ASTDHGGGGNTEAF
TRBV11-2,TRBJ2-2,-,ACSFTNTGELF
TRBV24-1,TRBJ1-1,TRBD1,ATSSGTGATEAF
TRBV7-2,TRBJ2-7,-,ASSLNPPHRGRRLASKQY
TRBV11-3,TRBJ2-1,-,ASSSGQGSHNEQF
TRBV29-1,TRBJ1-2,-,SVSSAFGYT
TRBV4-3,TRBJ2-2,TRBD2,ASSQDGTSGDGELF
TRBV5-6,TRBJ2-5,-,ASSLGQGETQY
TRBV11-1,TRBJ1-1,-,GSSSSRNTEAF
TRBV4-1,TRBJ1-2,TRBD1,VSSRTGTGGYT
TRBV7-9,TRBJ2-1,-,ASSLVTSALNSYNEQF
TRBV7-9,TRBJ2-7,-,ASSLSGGAQLEQY
TRBV6-2/TRBV6-3,TRBJ1-1,TRBD1,ASRAGQNMDTEAF
TRBV28,TRBJ2-2,-,ASSLYSRGRNTGELF
TRBV25-1,TRBJ1-1,-,ASSDARGVGLDTEAF
TRBV6-6,TRBJ1-5,TRBD1,VSSYYGTGGDQPQH
TRBV7-9,TRBJ1-5,-,ASSLFGGGDNQPQH
TRBV4-1,TRBJ1-6,TRBD1,ASSHDRGSPLH
TRBV11-1,TRBJ2-1,TRBD2,ANRGSGSLIGYNVQF
TRBV6-1,TRBJ2-5,-,ASSSGSQETQY
TRBV28,TRBJ2-5,-,ASTYDARETQY
TRBV29-1,TRBJ2-7,TRBD1,SAFDRVNEQY
TRBV6-5,TRBJ2-1,-,ASSYSTASSYNEQF
TRBV2,TRBJ1-5,TRBD1,ASSENRGLGGVGNQPQH
TRBV13,TRBJ2-7,TRBD1,ASSFRGHTTYEQY
TRBV12-3/TRBV12-4,TRBJ2-3,TRBD2,ASSVDPGLAGESDTQY